This T cell receptor (beta chain) was retrieved from a study of blood T cell repertoires in COVID-19. Overall study: The United States, Italy and Spain provided the acute and convalescent COVID-19 samples. The cDNA or gDNA used as material had been derived from T cells, B-cell-depleted T cells, or PBMCs.

The CDR3 length is 14 residues. CDR1 is SGHAT, CDR2 FQDESV, per germline (reference sequence). V was trimmed by 4 bases and J by 15 bases, leaving 19 bases between them. In the original processing: Researchers report that nucleated cell counts were estimated from reference gene primer amplification. Here immunoSEQ multiplex PCR was the method, and the copy in TCRdb shows in-frame clones only, minus some. V, J and clone size are those of that table, while D and trimming were read from the DNA. The profile shows more than 250,000 clones, about 85% of them singletons. Grouping used clinical history reported by participants in a survey and questionnaire.

This TCR was sampled from a woman in her twenties or thirties who had recovered from COVID-19. The chain couples TRBV11-1 to TRBJ1-6; TRBD1 might be the D (5 bases). Sequencing used PBMCs or T cells enriched from blood (not recorded which). The CDR3 here is CASSSRRAGTDLHF. The CDR3 region has the DNA TGTGCCAGCAGCTCAAGGCGCGCGGGGACTGACCTCCACTTT.